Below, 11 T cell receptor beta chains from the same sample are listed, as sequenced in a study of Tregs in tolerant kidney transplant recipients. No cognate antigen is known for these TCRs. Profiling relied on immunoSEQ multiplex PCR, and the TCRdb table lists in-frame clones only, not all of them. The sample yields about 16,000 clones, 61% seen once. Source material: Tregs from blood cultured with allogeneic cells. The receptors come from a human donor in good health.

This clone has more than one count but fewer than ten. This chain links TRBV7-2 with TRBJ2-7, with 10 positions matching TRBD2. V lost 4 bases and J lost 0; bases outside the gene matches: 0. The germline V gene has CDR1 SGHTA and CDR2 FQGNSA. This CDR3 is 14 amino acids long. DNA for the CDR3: TGTGCCAGCAGCTCTAGCGGGAGCTCCTACGAGCAGTACTTC. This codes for CASSSSGSSYEQYF.

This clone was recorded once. CDR3 coding DNA: TGTGCCAGCAGTATAGGGGGCTATAGCAATCAGCCCCAGCATTTT. Translated: CASSIGGYSNQPQHF. V usage is TRBV28 and J usage is TRBJ1-5; the match to TRBD1 covers 7 bases. This CDR3 has 15 residues. The V and J ends lost 5 bases and 0 bases, in that order; junction bases with no gene match: 4. Germline V lookup: CDR1 MDHEN, CDR2 SYDVKM.

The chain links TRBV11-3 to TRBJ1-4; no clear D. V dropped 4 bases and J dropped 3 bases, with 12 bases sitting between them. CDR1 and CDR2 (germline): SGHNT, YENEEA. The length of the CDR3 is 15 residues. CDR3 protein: CASSSPGAPNEKLFF. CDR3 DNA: TGTGCCAGCAGCTCCCCGGGAGCGCCTAATGAAAAACTGTTTTTT.

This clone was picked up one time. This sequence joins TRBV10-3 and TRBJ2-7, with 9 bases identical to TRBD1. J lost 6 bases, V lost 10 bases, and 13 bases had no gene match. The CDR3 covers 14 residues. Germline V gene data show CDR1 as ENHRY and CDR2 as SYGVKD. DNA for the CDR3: TGTGCCAGCAGCCGTGGACAGGGGACATTCGAGCAGTACTTC. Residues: CASSRGQGTFEQYF.

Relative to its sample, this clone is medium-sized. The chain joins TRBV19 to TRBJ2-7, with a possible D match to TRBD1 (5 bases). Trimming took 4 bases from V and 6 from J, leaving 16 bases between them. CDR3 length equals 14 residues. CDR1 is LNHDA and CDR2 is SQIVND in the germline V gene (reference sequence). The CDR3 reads CASSTDGGRGEQYF. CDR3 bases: TGTGCCAGTAGTACGGACGGCGGTAGGGGCGAGCAGTACTTC.

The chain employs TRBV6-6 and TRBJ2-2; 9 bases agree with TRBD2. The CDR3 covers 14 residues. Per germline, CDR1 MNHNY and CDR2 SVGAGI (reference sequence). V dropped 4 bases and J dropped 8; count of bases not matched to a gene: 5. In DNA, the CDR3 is TGTGCCAGCAGTTGGTTCCTAGCGGGGGGGGAGCTGTTTTTT. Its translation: CASSWFLAGGELFF.

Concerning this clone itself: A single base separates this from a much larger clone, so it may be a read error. The DNA for the CDR3 is TGTGCCTGGAGTGTGTGGACTTCCACGGGGGGGGATACGCAGTATTTT. Its protein product is CAWSVWTSTGGDTQYF. The chain couples TRBV30 to TRBJ2-3, with 8 bases matching TRBD2. CDR1 is GTSNPN and CDR2 is SVGIG in the germline V gene (reference sequence). Trimming at V came to 0 bases and at J to 6 bases, leaving 11 bases not matched to a gene. This CDR3 is built from 16 residues.

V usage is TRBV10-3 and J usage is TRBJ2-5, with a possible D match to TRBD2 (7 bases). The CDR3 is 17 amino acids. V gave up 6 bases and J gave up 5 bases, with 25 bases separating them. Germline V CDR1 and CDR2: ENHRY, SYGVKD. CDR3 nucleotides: TGTGCCATCAGAAAATCTGAAGGGGGGGGAGTAGAGGAGACCCAGTACTTC. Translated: CAIRKSEGGGVEETQYF.

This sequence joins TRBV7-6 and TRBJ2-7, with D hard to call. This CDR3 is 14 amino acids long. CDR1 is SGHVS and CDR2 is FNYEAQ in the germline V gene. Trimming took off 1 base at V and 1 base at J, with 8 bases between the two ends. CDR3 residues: CASSLGGGSYEQYF. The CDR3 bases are TGTGCCAGCAGCTTAGGTGGCGGATCCTACGAGCAGTACTTC.

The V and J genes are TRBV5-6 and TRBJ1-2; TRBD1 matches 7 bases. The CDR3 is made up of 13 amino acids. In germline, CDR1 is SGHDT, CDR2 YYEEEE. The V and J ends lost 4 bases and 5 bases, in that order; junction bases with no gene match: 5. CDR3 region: CASSRDRNYGYTF. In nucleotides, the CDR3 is TGTGCCAGCAGCCGGGACAGAAATTATGGCTACACCTTC.

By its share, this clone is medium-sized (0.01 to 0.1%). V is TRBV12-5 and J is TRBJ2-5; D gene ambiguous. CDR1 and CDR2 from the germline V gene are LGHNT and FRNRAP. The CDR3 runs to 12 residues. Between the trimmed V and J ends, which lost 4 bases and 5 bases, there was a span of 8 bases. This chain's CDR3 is CASGSLGETQYF. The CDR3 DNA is TGTGCTAGTGGTTCTTTAGGCGAGACCCAGTACTTC. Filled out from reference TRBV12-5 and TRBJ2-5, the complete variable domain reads DARVTQTPRHKVTEMGQEVTMRCQPILGHNTVFWYRQTMMQGLELLAYFRNRAPLDDSGMPKDRFSAEMPDATLATLKIQPSEPRDSAVYFCASGSLGETQYFGPGTRLLVL.